A single sample is the source of the 27 T cell receptor beta chains below, sequenced in a study of T-cell reconstitution after alpha-beta-depleted transplantation in children. TCRbeta library preparation incorporated unique molecular identifiers. TCRdb reprocessed the PCR reads with MiXCR, giving one entry per CDR3 protein. Of approximately 93,000 distinct CDR3 sequences in the sample, 6.5% to 8.5% were seen once. Sequences were derived from PBMCs from the stem cell graft donor, sampled from the stem cell graft. All receptors derive from a human donor who donated a stem cell graft to a child with congenital amegakaryocytic thrombocytopenia.

This chain uses TRBV3-1 with TRBJ2-2; 7 bases align to TRBD1. V trimming: 2 bases; J trimming: 5 bases; junction bases outside the gene matches: 5. This CDR3 comprises 15 residues. Germline lookup yields CDR1 LGHDT and CDR2 YNNKEL (reference sequence). The CDR3 spells CASSQRDSFTGELFF. Written as DNA, the CDR3 is TGTGCCAGCAGCCAAAGGGACAGTTTTACCGGGGAGCTGTTTTTT.

This clonotype was seen repeatedly, ten times or more. The chain combines TRBV12-3 or TRBV12-4 with TRBJ1-2, with TRBD1 matching over 9 bases. The CDR3 is 14 residues long. J was trimmed by 3 bases and V by 7 bases; bases with no gene match: 6. CDR3 loop: CASTGQGRHYGYTF. The DNA for the CDR3 is TGTGCCAGCACTGGACAGGGGCGCCACTATGGCTACACCTTC.

This clonotype was counted many times. The V gene is TRBV5-5, the J gene TRBJ2-1; 13 positions match TRBD2. CDR1 is SGHKS and CDR2 is YYEKEE in the germline V gene (reference sequence). Trimming cost V 2 bases and J 8 bases; bases outside gene matches: 10. The CDR3 extends over 17 amino acids. CDR3 amino acids: CASSFGLAGVWGDEQFF. The CDR3 coding sequence is TGTGCCAGCAGCTTCGGACTAGCGGGAGTTTGGGGAGATGAGCAGTTCTTC.

Ten or more counts support this clonotype. The gene calls are TRBV12-3 or TRBV12-4 and TRBJ1-3, with D possibly matching TRBD1 (6 bases). The V end lost 6 bases, the J end lost 7 bases, and 10 bases lay between the germline ends. This CDR3 has 12 amino acids. The CDR3 spells CASSLQGNTIYF. The CDR3 nucleotides are TGTGCCAGCAGCCTCCAGGGGAACACCATATATTTT.

This clonotype was counted many times. The chain carries TRBV29-1 and TRBJ2-3; 10 nucleotides agree with TRBD2. The length of the CDR3 is 14 residues. The germline gives CDR1 SQVTM, CDR2 ANQGSEA. Trimming took 6 bases from V and 0 from J; bases not matched to a gene: 3. In nucleotides, the CDR3 is TGCAGCGTCGCACTAGCGGGGAGCACAGATACGCAGTATTTT. Its protein is CSVALAGSTDTQYF.

This clonotype was seen a handful of times. The gene calls are TRBV27 and TRBJ2-3, with a weak D call TRBD1 (5 bases). CDR1 is MNHEY and CDR2 is SMNVEV in the germline V gene (reference sequence). With 7 bases removed from V and 4 bases from J, the gap between germline ends came to 15 bases. CDR3 length: 14 residues. The CDR3 sequence: CASTARRVADTQYF. CDR3 DNA: TGTGCCAGCACCGCCCGCAGGGTGGCAGATACGCAGTATTTT.

This clonotype was picked up many times. The chain combines TRBV20-1 with TRBJ1-1; D is possibly TRBD1 (5 bases). CDR1 is DFQATT, CDR2 SNEGSKA, per germline (reference sequence). Between the trimmed V and J ends, which lost 0 bases and 4 bases, there was a span of 12 bases. The CDR3 length is 14 residues. This CDR3 reads CSARDSGGGTEAFF. The CDR3 DNA follows: TGCAGTGCTAGAGATAGCGGGGGGGGCACTGAAGCTTTCTTT.

V gene TRBV10-3 combines with J gene TRBJ2-7; D perhaps matches TRBD2 (5 bases). V lost 9 bases, J lost 0 bases, and 15 bases lay in between. CDR1 and CDR2 (germline): ENHRY, SYGVKD. The CDR3 covers 14 residues. CDR3 nucleotide sequence: TGTGCCATGGGCCCCGGGGTTAGCTCCTACGAGCAGTACTTC. Its protein is CAMGPGVSSYEQYF.

This clonotype has ten or more counts. The chain couples TRBV7-8 to TRBJ2-3; D is perhaps TRBD1 (6 bases). The germline V and J ends were trimmed by 3 bases and 0 bases, with 16 bases remaining between them. Germline CDR1 is SGHVS and CDR2 is FQNEAQ. The CDR3 is 17 residues long. The CDR3 loop reads CASSLDRLGVSTDTQYF. For the CDR3, the DNA is TGTGCCAGCAGCTTGGACAGATTGGGAGTGAGCACAGATACGCAGTATTTT. The variable domain in full, completed from reference TRBV7-8 and TRBJ2-3, reads GAGVSQSPRYKVAKRGQDVALRCDPISGHVSLFWYQQALGQGPEFLTYFQNEAQLDKSGLPSDRFFAERPEGSVSTLKIQRTQQEDSAVYLCASSLDRLGVSTDTQYFGPGTRLTVL.

At least ten counts were recorded for this clonotype. The chain combines TRBV20-1 with TRBJ2-7; possibly TRBD1 for D (5 bases). The CDR3 is made up of 14 amino acids. Trimming removed 3 bases at V and 5 bases at J, with 17 bases between. Germline CDR1 DFQATT, CDR2 SNEGSKA (reference sequence). CDR3 DNA: TGCAGTGCTAGTAAAGGGGCACGGTTAAACGAGCAGTACTTC. It specifies CSASKGARLNEQYF.

This clonotype is labeled medium-sized (0.01 to 0.1%). This chain links TRBV20-1 with TRBJ2-3; 7 bases map to TRBD2. The CDR3 is made up of 15 amino acids. Germline CDR1 and CDR2: DFQATT and SNEGSKA (reference sequence). Trimming took 4 bases from V and 6 from J; bases not matched to a gene: 13. CDR3 protein: CSATPRLAPQDTQYF. In DNA form, the CDR3 reads TGCAGTGCTACGCCCCGACTAGCTCCTCAGGATACGCAGTATTTT.

This clonotype appeared many times. This chain joins TRBV9 and TRBJ2-3, with no clear D. The germline gives CDR1 SGDLS, CDR2 YYNGEE. Trimming pared 0 bases from V and 0 bases from J, leaving 11 bases between. This CDR3 is built from 16 residues. CDR3 DNA sequence: TGTGCCAGCAGCGTAGTTAGTAAGGTCAGCACAGATACGCAGTATTTT. It translates to CASSVVSKVSTDTQYF.

This clonotype was observed many times. This chain links TRBV7-2 with TRBJ1-5; perhaps TRBD1 as D (5 bases). The CDR3 has 14 residues. The V end lost 1 base, the J end lost 5 bases, and 9 bases lay between the germline ends. Germline lookup yields CDR1 SGHTA and CDR2 FQGNSA. This CDR3 is CASSLGPGDQPQHF. The CDR3 DNA is TGTGCCAGCAGCTTAGGACCGGGGGATCAGCCCCAGCATTTT.

This clonotype was picked up a small number of times. V usage is TRBV28 and J usage is TRBJ1-1; no firm D call. From germline, CDR1 is MDHEN and CDR2 SYDVKM. V dropped 5 bases and J dropped 1 base, with 8 bases sitting between them. The CDR3 runs 13 residues. The CDR3 sequence is CASSTQPNTEAFF. The CDR3 region has the DNA TGTGCCAGCAGTACCCAGCCGAACACTGAAGCTTTCTTT.

The chain couples TRBV3-1 to TRBJ2-1; 14 positions agree with TRBD2. CDR1 and CDR2 from the germline V gene are LGHDT and YNNKEL (reference sequence). V gave up 1 base and J gave up 4 bases; unmatched junction bases: 15. This CDR3 comprises 21 residues. The CDR3 sequence is CASSQGTPGLAGELPYNEQFF. In DNA form, the CDR3 reads TGTGCCAGCAGCCAAGGGACTCCGGGACTAGCGGGGGAGCTCCCTTACAATGAGCAGTTCTTC.

This clonotype has more than one count but fewer than ten. This rearrangement joins TRBV30 to TRBJ2-3; D not resolved. The CDR3 is made up of 12 amino acids. V lost 0 bases and J lost 4, with 5 bases in between. CDR1 and CDR2 (germline): GTSNPN, SVGIG (reference sequence). The chain's CDR3 is CAWSVRADTQYF. CDR3 DNA sequence: TGTGCCTGGAGTGTACGTGCAGATACGCAGTATTTT.

This clonotype was seen ten or more times. The rearrangement uses TRBV6-5 and TRBJ2-5; D remains unclear. Deletions cut 4 bases from V and 2 bases from J, with 5 bases between. The CDR3 loop spans 12 amino acids. CDR1 and CDR2 from the germline V gene are MNHEY and SVGAGI. CDR3 loop: CASSSQQETQYF. For the CDR3, the DNA is TGTGCCAGCAGTTCTCAGCAAGAGACCCAGTACTTC.

This clonotype was seen many times. The chain employs TRBV7-9 and TRBJ2-4; D call uncertain. V was pared by 1 base and J by 0 bases, with 1 base between. This CDR3 is 13 amino acids long. The germline CDR1 and CDR2 sequences are SEHNR and FQNEAQ (reference sequence). The CDR3 nucleotides read TGTGCCAGCAGCTTAGGAGCCAAAAACATTCAGTACTTC. It codes for CASSLGAKNIQYF.

Ten or more counts support this clonotype. The chain recombines TRBV19 with TRBJ2-7; D gene ambiguous. Trimming cost V 4 bases and J 4 bases, with 11 bases left between them. The CDR3 sequence is 13 residues long. Per the germline V gene, CDR1 is LNHDA and CDR2 is SQIVND (reference sequence). Written as DNA, the CDR3 is TGTGCCAGTAGTAACGAAGGATTTTACGAGCAGTACTTC. Its translation: CASSNEGFYEQYF.

This clonotype was recorded at least ten times. This chain uses TRBV20-1 with TRBJ2-5; no clear D gene. The CDR3 length is 12 residues. The V end lost 5 bases, the J end lost 4 bases, and 11 bases lay between the germline ends. Germline V gene lookup returns CDR1 DFQATT and CDR2 SNEGSKA (reference sequence). CDR3 region: CSAPRPPETQYF. CDR3 in DNA: TGCAGTGCTCCCCGGCCACCAGAGACCCAGTACTTC.

This clonotype was seen at least ten times. V gene TRBV7-6 combines with J gene TRBJ2-7; D could derive from TRBD1 or TRBD2 (6 bases each). The CDR3 is made up of 13 amino acids. Trimming shortened V by 3 bases and J by 6 bases, and 12 bases separated the two germline ends. Per germline, CDR1 SGHVS and CDR2 FNYEAQ. CDR3 sequence reads: CASSFPGASEQYF. The CDR3 nucleotides are TGTGCCAGCAGCTTCCCGGGGGCTTCCGAGCAGTACTTC.

This clonotype was seen many times. V usage is TRBV29-1 and J usage is TRBJ1-1; D is perhaps TRBD1 (5 bases). Trimming removed 4 bases at V and 3 bases at J, with 15 bases between. CDR3 length: 14 residues. Germline CDR1 is SQVTM and CDR2 is ANQGSEA. The CDR3 here is CSVGIDSTDTEAFF. The CDR3, as DNA: TGCAGCGTTGGGATCGACAGCACGGACACTGAAGCTTTCTTT.

V is TRBV28 and J is TRBJ1-2; TRBD1 agrees at 7 bases. V shed 4 bases and J 6 bases; nucleotides not matched to a gene: 14. The CDR3 length is 16 residues. Germline-derived CDR1 and CDR2 are MDHEN and SYDVKM. The CDR3 reads CASSSTLTGKVDGYTF. Written as DNA, the CDR3 is TGTGCCAGCAGTTCCACCCTGACAGGGAAAGTTGATGGCTACACCTTC.

This clonotype has a count of ten or more. The V gene is TRBV20-1, the J gene TRBJ1-1, with TRBD1 as a possible D gene (5 bases). Germline CDR1 is DFQATT and CDR2 is SNEGSKA (reference sequence). V lost 6 bases to trimming and J lost 2 bases, with 13 bases between them. CDR3 size: 13 residues. The CDR3 nucleotides are TGCAGTGCCCTACAAGGGGAAAACACTGAAGCTTTCTTT. It specifies CSALQGENTEAFF.

This clonotype was seen repeatedly, ten times or more. The rearrangement uses TRBV6-1 and TRBJ1-5; the D is unclear. V dropped 0 bases and J dropped 4 bases, with 4 bases sitting between them. The CDR3 is 13 amino acids. Per germline, CDR1 MNHNS and CDR2 SASEGT. CDR3 in DNA: TGTGCCAGCAGTGAAGCGGTAAATCAGCCCCAGCATTTT. Residues: CASSEAVNQPQHF.

This clonotype was counted at least ten times. This chain connects TRBV12-3 or TRBV12-4 to TRBJ2-2; 10 nucleotides match TRBD2. J gave up 2 bases and V 5 bases, and 5 bases lay outside the gene matches. The CDR3 length is 16 residues. The CDR3 DNA reads as TGTGCCAGCAGTCCTTTAGCGGGGGGAAACACCGGGGAGCTGTTTTTT. Its protein product is CASSPLAGGNTGELFF.

This clonotype has ten or more counts. The rearrangement joins TRBV4-2 to TRBJ1-3; D is unclear. The germline V and J ends were trimmed by 0 bases and 4 bases, with 19 bases remaining between them. This CDR3 is built from 18 residues. Germline V gives CDR1 LGHNA, CDR2 YNFKEQ. The CDR3 DNA follows: TGTGCCAGCAGCCAAGATGCTCTGGAAGGGATCTCCGGAAACACCATATATTTT. It encodes CASSQDALEGISGNTIYF.